This T cell receptor beta chain was profiled in a study of blood T cell repertoires in COVID-19. The repertoire was sequenced with immunoSEQ multiplex PCR; TCRdb's copy has only in-frame clones and lacks some. Of approximately 270,000 clones listed, 70% to 90% are singletons. CDR3 length: 13 amino acids. Germline assignment: CDR1 MNHEY and CDR2 SMNVEV (reference sequence). V was trimmed by 6 bases and J by 14 bases, leaving 20 bases between them. This receptor was identified in a man aged 18 to 30 with active or convalescent COVID-19. The sample comprised peripheral blood. The V gene is TRBV27, the J gene TRBJ2-1, with TRBD2 as a possible D gene (6 bases). In nucleotides, the CDR3 is TGTGCCAGCAGCTTCCGAAGGGGAGGCGGGGAGTTCTTC. Amino acid sequence: CASSFRRGGGEFF.